This T cell receptor beta chain was obtained from a study of blood T cell repertoires in COVID-19. Study-wide context: PBMCs, B-cell-depleted T cells, or T cells were the source of the cDNA or gDNA that made up the material.

Libraries were prepared by immunoSEQ multiplex PCR; TCRdb keeps only in-frame clonotypes and omits some of them. The sample carries about 66,000 clones, nearly 90% recorded once. Germline CDR1 reads LGHNA; CDR2 reads YSLEER. This CDR3 spans 16 amino acids. Trimming cost V 2 bases and J 2 bases; bases outside gene matches: 4. This chain joins TRBV4-3 and TRBJ1-3; 9 bases are a match to TRBD1. The sample comprised peripheral blood. The TCR originated in a man aged 70 or older with acute or convalescent COVID-19. The CDR3 nucleotides are TGCGCCAGCAGCCAATCGGACAGGGGAGCTGGAAACACCATATATTTT. This encodes CASSQSDRGAGNTIYF.